The rows below give T cell receptor beta chains drawn from one sample of a study of PD-L1 blockade in urothelial cancer. Only in-frame clones appear in the TCRdb table, and some are missing; sequencing was by immunoSEQ multiplex PCR. In the table there are around 42,000 clones, roughly four fifths of which are singletons. This material consisted of PBMCs, taken around atezolizumab (anti-PD-L1) treatment. The receptors were gathered from a man aged 65 to 85 with urothelial cancer. CDR3s include the opening cysteine and the closing phenylalanine or tryptophan. D genes are given only for firm matches. The size field is filled for only some rows; it gives once, few, many or a size class.

v_gene	abundance	d_gene	j_gene	CDR3aa	CDR3nt
TRBV27	NA	NA	TRBJ1-3	CASSLFGGGNTIYF	TGTGCCAGCAGTTTATTCGGGGGAGGAAACACCATATATTTT
TRBV19	NA	TRBD2	TRBJ2-1	CASSIAELAGGGREQFF	TGTGCCAGTAGTATAGCAGAACTAGCGGGGGGAGGGAGGGAGCAGTTCTTC
TRBV5-5	few	NA	TRBJ2-1	CASSLVRLAAYNEQFF	TGTGCCAGCAGCTTGGTACGATTAGCGGCATACAATGAGCAGTTCTTC
TRBV5-1	NA	TRBD2	TRBJ2-1	CASSLTGTSSNEQFF	TGCGCCAGCAGCTTAACAGGGACTAGCAGCAATGAGCAGTTCTTC
TRBV5-4	few	NA	TRBJ2-5	CASSQEGETQYF	TGTGCCAGCAGCCAAGAGGGCGAGACCCAGTACTTC
TRBV11-2	NA	TRBD1	TRBJ1-4	CASSSPGQKKVNEKLFF	TGTGCCAGCAGCTCACCGGGACAGAAAAAAGTAAATGAAAAACTGTTTTTT
TRBV10-2	NA	NA	TRBJ2-7	CASRPRGVSYEQYF	TGCGCCAGCCGCCCCAGGGGCGTCTCTTACGAGCAGTACTTC
TRBV2	NA	TRBD1	TRBJ2-1	CASTQPRDRDNEQFF	TGTGCCAGCACCCAACCTCGGGACAGGGACAATGAGCAGTTCTTC
TRBV6-1	NA	TRBD2	TRBJ2-3	CASTEAGLAGGPTDTQYF	TGTGCCAGCACCGAAGCCGGTCTAGCGGGAGGGCCTACAGATACGCAGTATTTT
TRBV7-8	NA	TRBD1	TRBJ2-2	CASSRDSPNTGELFF	TGTGCCAGCAGCCGGGACAGCCCGAACACCGGGGAGCTGTTTTTT
TRBV5-5	NA	NA	TRBJ2-6	CASSLDRVYSGANVLTF	TGTGCCAGCAGCTTGGACAGGGTTTACTCTGGGGCCAACGTCCTGACTTTC
TRBV4-3	once	TRBD2	TRBJ2-1	CASSPTSPTSGRSSEQFF	TGCGCCAGCAGCCCCACTTCCCCGACTAGCGGGAGGTCAAGTGAGCAGTTCTTC
TRBV6-4	few	NA	TRBJ2-3	CASSDSPGADTQYF	TGTGCCAGCAGTGACTCGCCAGGGGCAGATACGCAGTATTTT
TRBV10-2	NA	NA	TRBJ1-2	CALVGYTF	TGCGCCTTAGTTGGCTACACCTTC
TRBV7-9	NA	NA	TRBJ2-3	CASTSGVTDTQYF	TGTGCCAGCACCTCAGGGGTCACAGATACGCAGTATTTT
TRBV28	few	TRBD1	TRBJ2-7	CASTGTEFGQYF	TGTGCCAGCACCGGGACAGAGTTCGGTCAGTACTTC
TRBV7-2	NA	TRBD2	TRBJ2-7	CASSLTAGEYEQYF	TGTGCCAGCAGCTTAACAGCGGGAGAGTACGAGCAGTACTTC
TRBV28	medium-sized	NA	TRBJ2-7	CASSFDRTDEQYF	TGTGCCAGCAGTTTCGACAGGACGGACGAGCAGTACTTC
TRBV5-1	NA	NA	TRBJ1-1	CASSLEGPAFF	TGCGCCAGCAGCTTGGAGGGGCCAGCTTTCTTT
TRBV19	few	TRBD2	TRBJ2-5	CASSREASGRETQYF	TGTGCCAGTAGTAGGGAGGCTAGCGGGAGGGAGACCCAGTACTTC
TRBV5-4	NA	TRBD1	TRBJ2-7	CASSLGAGQGLYEQYF	TGTGCCAGCAGCTTGGGTGCAGGACAGGGACTCTACGAGCAGTACTTC
TRBV6-6	NA	TRBD2	TRBJ2-7	CASSYRSGSYEQYF	TGTGCCAGCAGTTACCGGAGCGGGAGCTACGAGCAGTACTTC
TRBV28	NA	NA	TRBJ2-1	CASSLLDTSSYNEQFF	TGTGCCAGCAGTTTACTTGATACCAGCTCCTACAATGAGCAGTTCTTC
TRBV19	few	NA	TRBJ1-5	CASSIFGQYSNQPQHF	TGTGCCAGTAGTATATTCGGACAATATAGCAATCAGCCCCAGCATTTT
TRBV4-1	few	NA	TRBJ2-3	CASSQDPAKRRTDTQYF	TGCGCCAGCAGCCAAGACCCGGCGAAGCGGAGAACAGATACGCAGTATTTT
TRBV5-1	NA	TRBD2	TRBJ2-1	CASSLAGGPSNEQFF	TGCGCCAGCAGCCTAGCGGGAGGGCCGTCCAATGAGCAGTTCTTC
TRBV4-2	NA	NA	TRBJ1-5	CASSQVEGFGNQPQHF	TGTGCCAGCAGCCAAGTGGAGGGGTTTGGCAATCAGCCCCAGCATTTT
TRBV30	NA	TRBD2	TRBJ2-3	CAWSGKNSGSFADTQYF	TGTGCCTGGAGTGGGAAGAATAGCGGGAGTTTTGCAGATACGCAGTATTTT
TRBV18	few	NA	TRBJ1-2	CASSPPREGGYTF	TGTGCCAGCTCACCACCCCGGGAAGGGGGCTACACCTTC
TRBV6-5	few	NA	TRBJ2-2	CASSYTEPNTGELFF	TGTGCCAGCAGTTACACGGAGCCGAACACCGGGGAGCTGTTTTTT
TRBV5-1	NA	TRBD1	TRBJ2-2	CASSSTGSNTGELFF	TGCGCCAGCAGCTCGACAGGGTCGAACACCGGGGAGCTGTTTTTT
TRBV7-3	NA	NA	TRBJ2-1	CASSPTLERNEQFF	TGTGCCAGCAGCCCAACACTCGAGAGGAATGAGCAGTTCTTC
TRBV5-1	NA	TRBD1	TRBJ1-3	CASSSQGVEAGNTIYF	TGCGCCAGCAGCTCTCAGGGGGTTGAAGCTGGAAACACCATATATTTT
TRBV10-3	NA	NA	TRBJ1-3	CAISESPMTVRNTIYF	TGTGCCATCAGTGAGAGTCCTATGACAGTCAGAAACACCATATATTTT
TRBV15	NA	TRBD1	TRBJ1-4	CATSRDRSNEKLFF	TGTGCCACCAGCAGGGACAGGTCAAATGAAAAACTGTTTTTT
TRBV27	NA	NA	TRBJ1-1	CASFTRRNTEAFF	TGTGCCAGCTTCACACGCAGGAACACTGAAGCTTTCTTT
TRBV7-6	NA	NA	TRBJ1-4	CASSLALRDEKLFF	TGTGCCAGCAGCTTAGCTCTTCGGGATGAAAAACTGTTTTTT
TRBV19	NA	TRBD1	TRBJ2-7	CASSRTGSYEQYF	TGTGCCAGTAGTAGGACAGGTTCCTACGAGCAGTACTTC
TRBV7-8	NA	TRBD2	TRBJ2-1	CASSRGAGAGDEQFF	TGTGCCAGCAGCCGAGGGGCGGGAGCAGGCGATGAGCAGTTCTTC
TRBV5-1	once	NA	TRBJ1-2	CASSAGLVAYGYTF	TGCGCCAGCAGCGCGGGGCTCGTGGCCTATGGCTACACCTTC
TRBV18	NA	TRBD1	TRBJ2-3	CASSPQGDHPDTQYF	TGTGCCAGCTCACCTCAGGGGGACCACCCAGATACGCAGTATTTT
TRBV28	once	NA	TRBJ2-1	CASSFIPDSNYNEQFF	TGTGCCAGCAGTTTCATTCCGGACAGTAACTACAATGAGCAGTTCTTC
TRBV7-9	NA	TRBD2	TRBJ2-2	CASSPTSGRFRNTGELFF	TGTGCCAGCAGCCCGACTAGCGGGAGGTTCAGGAACACCGGGGAGCTGTTTTTT
TRBV9	NA	NA	TRBJ2-3	CASSVGTLADTQYF	TGTGCCAGCAGCGTGGGGACTCTTGCAGATACGCAGTATTTT
TRBV15	NA	TRBD1	TRBJ1-4	CATSRTGGGRTNEKLFF	TGTGCCACCAGCAGAACAGGGGGCGGAAGGACTAATGAAAAACTGTTTTTT
TRBV21-1	few	NA	TRBJ2-4	CASSYRGKSKNIQYF	TGTGCCAGCAGCTACAGGGGTAAGTCCAAAAACATTCAGTACTTC
TRBV10-2	medium-sized	TRBD1	TRBJ1-2	CASSERPTGNGYTF	TGCGCCAGCAGTGAACGACCGACAGGGAATGGCTACACCTTC
TRBV11-1	once	NA	TRBJ1-3	CASTLGNTIYF	TGTGCCAGCACCCTGGGAAACACCATATATTTT